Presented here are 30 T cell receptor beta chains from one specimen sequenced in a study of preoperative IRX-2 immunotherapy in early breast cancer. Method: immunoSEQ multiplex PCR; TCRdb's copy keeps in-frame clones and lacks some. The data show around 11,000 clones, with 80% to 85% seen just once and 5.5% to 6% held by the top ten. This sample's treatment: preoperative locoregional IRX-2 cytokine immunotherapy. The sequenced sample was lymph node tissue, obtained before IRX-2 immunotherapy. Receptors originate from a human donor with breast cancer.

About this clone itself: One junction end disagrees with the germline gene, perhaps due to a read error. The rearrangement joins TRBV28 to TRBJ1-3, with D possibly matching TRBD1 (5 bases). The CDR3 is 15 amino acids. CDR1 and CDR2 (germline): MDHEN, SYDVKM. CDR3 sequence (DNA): TGTACCAGCAGTTCCCCCTCCGGGGGTAGAAACACCATATATTTT. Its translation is CTSSSPSGGRNTIYF. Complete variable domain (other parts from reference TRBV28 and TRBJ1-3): DVKVTQSSRYLVKRTGEKVFLECVQDMDHENMFWYRQDPGLGLRLIYFSYDVKMKEKGDIPEGYSVSREKKERFSLILESASTNQTSMYLCTSSSPSGGRNTIYFGEGSWLTVV.

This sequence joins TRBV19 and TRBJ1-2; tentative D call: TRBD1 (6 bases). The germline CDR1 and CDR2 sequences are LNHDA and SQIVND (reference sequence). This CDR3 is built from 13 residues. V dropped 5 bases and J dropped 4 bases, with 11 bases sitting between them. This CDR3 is CASSLQGLYGYTF. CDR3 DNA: TGTGCCAGTAGTTTACAGGGACTCTATGGCTACACCTTC.

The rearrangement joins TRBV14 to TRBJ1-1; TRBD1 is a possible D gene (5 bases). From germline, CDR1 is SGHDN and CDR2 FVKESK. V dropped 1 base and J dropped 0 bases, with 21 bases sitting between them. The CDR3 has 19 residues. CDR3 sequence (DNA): TGTGCCAGCAGCCAAGTACCGGGACCGAATCGACCTATGAACACTGAAGCTTTCTTT. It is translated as CASSQVPGPNRPMNTEAFF.

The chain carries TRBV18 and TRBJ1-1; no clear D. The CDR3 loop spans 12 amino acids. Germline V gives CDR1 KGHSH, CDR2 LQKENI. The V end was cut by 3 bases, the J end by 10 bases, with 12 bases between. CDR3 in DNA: TGTGCCAGCTCACCGGAGGCGAAAGCAGCTTTCTTT. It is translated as CASSPEAKAAFF.

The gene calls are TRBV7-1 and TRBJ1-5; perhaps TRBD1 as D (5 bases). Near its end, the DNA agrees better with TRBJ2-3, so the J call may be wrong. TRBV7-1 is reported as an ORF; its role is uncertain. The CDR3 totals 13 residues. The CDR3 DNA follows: TGTGCCAGTGATACAGGATCCAATCAGCCCCAGTATTTT. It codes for CASDTGSNQPQYF.

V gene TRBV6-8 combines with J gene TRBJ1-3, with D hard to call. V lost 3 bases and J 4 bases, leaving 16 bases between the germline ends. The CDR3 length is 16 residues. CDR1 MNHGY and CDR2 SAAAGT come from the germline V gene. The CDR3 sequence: CASSYGLAHQGNTIYF. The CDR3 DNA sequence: TGTGCCAGCAGTTATGGCCTGGCGCACCAAGGAAACACCATATATTTT.

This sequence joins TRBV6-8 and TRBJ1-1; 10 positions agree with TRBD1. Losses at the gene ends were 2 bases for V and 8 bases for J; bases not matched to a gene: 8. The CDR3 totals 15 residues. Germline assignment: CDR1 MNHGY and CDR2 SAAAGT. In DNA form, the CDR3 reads TGTGCCAGCAGTTACGCGACAGGGGGCCTTTCCGAAGCTTTCTTT. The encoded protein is CASSYATGGLSEAFF.

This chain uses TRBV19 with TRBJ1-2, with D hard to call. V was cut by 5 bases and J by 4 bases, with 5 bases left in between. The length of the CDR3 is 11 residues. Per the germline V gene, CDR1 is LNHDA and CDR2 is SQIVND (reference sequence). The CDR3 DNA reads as TGTGCCAGTAGTTACAGCTATGGCTACACCTTC. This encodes CASSYSYGYTF.

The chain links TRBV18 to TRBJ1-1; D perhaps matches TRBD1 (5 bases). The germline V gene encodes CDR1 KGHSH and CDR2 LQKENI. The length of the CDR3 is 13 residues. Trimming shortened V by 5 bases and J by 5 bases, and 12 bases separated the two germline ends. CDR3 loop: CASSEIQGTEAFF. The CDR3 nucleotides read TGTGCCAGCTCAGAGATTCAGGGAACTGAAGCTTTCTTT.

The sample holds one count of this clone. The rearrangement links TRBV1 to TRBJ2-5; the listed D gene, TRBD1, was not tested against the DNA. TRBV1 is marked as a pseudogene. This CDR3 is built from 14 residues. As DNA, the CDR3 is TGCGCCAGCAGCCAAGGGCAGGGACAAGAGACCCAGTACTTC. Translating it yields CASSQGQGQETQYF.

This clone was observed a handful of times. CDR3 nucleotide sequence: TGCGCCAGCAGCTCTAGGATGGGGAACACTGAAGCTTTCTTT. The encoded protein is CASSSRMGNTEAFF. This rearrangement joins TRBV5-1 to TRBJ1-1; D is unclear. V dropped 3 bases and J dropped 1 base, with 10 bases sitting between them. CDR1 and CDR2 from the germline V gene are SGHRS and YFSETQ. The CDR3 sequence is 14 residues long.

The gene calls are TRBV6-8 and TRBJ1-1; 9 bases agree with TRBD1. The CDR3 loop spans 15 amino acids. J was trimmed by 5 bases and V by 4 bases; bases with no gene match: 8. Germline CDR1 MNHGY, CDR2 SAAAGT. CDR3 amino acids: CASSSPQGARTEAFF. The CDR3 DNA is TGTGCCAGCAGTTCTCCACAGGGGGCAAGGACTGAAGCTTTCTTT.

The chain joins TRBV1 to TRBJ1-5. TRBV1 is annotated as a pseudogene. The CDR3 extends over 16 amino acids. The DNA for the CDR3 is TGCGCCAGCAGCCAGCGAACATCAAATAGCAATCAGCCCCAGCATTTT. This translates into CASSQRTSNSNQPQHF.

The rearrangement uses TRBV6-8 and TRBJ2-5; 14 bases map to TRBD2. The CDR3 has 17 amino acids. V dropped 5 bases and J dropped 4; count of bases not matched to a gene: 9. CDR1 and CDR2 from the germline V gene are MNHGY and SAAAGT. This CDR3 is CASSGLTSGRAGETQYF. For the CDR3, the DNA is TGTGCCAGCAGTGGGTTGACTAGCGGGAGGGCCGGAGAGACCCAGTACTTC.

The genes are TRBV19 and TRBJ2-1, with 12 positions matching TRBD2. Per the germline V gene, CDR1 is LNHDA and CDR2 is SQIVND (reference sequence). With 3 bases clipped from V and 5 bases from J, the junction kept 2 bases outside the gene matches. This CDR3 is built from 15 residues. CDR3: CASSIGLAGNNEQFF. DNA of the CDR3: TGTGCCAGTAGTATCGGACTAGCGGGAAACAATGAGCAGTTCTTC. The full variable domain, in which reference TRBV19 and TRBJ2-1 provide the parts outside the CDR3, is DGGITQSPKYLFRKEGQNVTLSCEQNLNHDAMYWYRQDPGQGLRLIYYSQIVNDFQKGDIAEGYSVSREKKESFPLTVTSAQKNPTAFYLCASSIGLAGNNEQFFGPGTRLTVL.

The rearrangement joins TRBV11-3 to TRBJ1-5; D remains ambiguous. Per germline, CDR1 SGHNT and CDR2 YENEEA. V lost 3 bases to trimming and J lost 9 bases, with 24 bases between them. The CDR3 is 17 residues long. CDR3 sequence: CASSLSGIGPLNGPQHF. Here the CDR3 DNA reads TGTGCCAGCAGCTTGAGCGGGATAGGGCCCCTGAATGGGCCCCAGCATTTT. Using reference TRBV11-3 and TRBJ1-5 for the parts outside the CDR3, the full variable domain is EAGVVQSPRYKIIEKKQPVAFWCNPISGHNTLYWYLQNLGQGPELLIRYENEEAVDDSQLPKDRFSAERLKGVDSTLKIQPAELGDSAVYLCASSLSGIGPLNGPQHFGDGTRLSIL.

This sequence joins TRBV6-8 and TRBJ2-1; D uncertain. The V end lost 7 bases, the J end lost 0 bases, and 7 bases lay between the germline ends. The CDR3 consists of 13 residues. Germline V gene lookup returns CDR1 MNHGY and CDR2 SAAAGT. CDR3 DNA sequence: TGTGCCAGCAACGGTGGCTCCTACAATGAGCAGTTCTTC. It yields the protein CASNGGSYNEQFF.

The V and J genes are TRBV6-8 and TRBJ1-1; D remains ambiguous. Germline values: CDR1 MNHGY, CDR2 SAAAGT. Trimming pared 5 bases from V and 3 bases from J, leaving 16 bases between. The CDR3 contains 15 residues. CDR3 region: CASSGNAWADTEAFF. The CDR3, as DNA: TGTGCCAGCAGTGGTAATGCGTGGGCGGACACTGAAGCTTTCTTT.

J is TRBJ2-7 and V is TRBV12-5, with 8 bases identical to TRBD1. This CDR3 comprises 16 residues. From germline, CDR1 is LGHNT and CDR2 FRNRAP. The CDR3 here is CASTRQGSNQGGEQYF. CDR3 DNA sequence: TGTGCCAGCACCCGACAGGGGTCGAATCAAGGGGGCGAGCAGTACTTC. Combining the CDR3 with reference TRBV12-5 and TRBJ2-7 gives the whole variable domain DARVTQTPRHKVTEMGQEVTMRCQPILGHNTVFWYRQTMMQGLELLAYFRNRAPLDDSGMPKDRFSAEMPDATLATLKIQPSEPRDSAVYFCASTRQGSNQGGEQYFGPGTRLTVT.

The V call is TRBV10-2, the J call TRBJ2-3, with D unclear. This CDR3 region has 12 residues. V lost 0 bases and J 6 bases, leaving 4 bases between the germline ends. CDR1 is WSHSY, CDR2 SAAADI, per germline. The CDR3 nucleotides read TGCGCCAGCAGTGAGTCCGGCGATACGCAGTATTTT. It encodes CASSESGDTQYF.

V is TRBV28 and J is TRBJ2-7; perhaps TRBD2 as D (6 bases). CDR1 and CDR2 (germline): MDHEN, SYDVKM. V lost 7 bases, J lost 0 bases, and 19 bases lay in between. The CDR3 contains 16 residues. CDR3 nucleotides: TGTGCCAGCACCGATCCGGGGGACTCGAGCTCCTACGAGCAGTACTTC. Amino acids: CASTDPGDSSSYEQYF.

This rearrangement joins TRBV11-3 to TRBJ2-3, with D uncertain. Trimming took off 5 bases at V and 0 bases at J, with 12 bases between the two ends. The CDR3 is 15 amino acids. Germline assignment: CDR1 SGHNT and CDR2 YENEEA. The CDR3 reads CASSPGVGSTDTQYF. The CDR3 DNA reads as TGTGCCAGCAGCCCCGGTGTAGGAAGCACAGATACGCAGTATTTT. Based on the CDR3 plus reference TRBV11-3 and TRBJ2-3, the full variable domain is EAGVVQSPRYKIIEKKQPVAFWCNPISGHNTLYWYLQNLGQGPELLIRYENEEAVDDSQLPKDRFSAERLKGVDSTLKIQPAELGDSAVYLCASSPGVGSTDTQYFGPGTRLTVL.

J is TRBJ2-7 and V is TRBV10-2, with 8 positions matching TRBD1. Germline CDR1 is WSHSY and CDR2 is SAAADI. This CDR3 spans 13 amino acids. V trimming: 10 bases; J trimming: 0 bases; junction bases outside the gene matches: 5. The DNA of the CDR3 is TGCGCCACCGGGGACAGGAGCTCCTACGAGCAGTACTTC. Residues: CATGDRSSYEQYF.

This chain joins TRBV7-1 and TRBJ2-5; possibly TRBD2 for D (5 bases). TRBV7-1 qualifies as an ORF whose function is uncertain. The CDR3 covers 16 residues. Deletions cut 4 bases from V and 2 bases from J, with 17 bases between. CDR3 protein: CASSLTSPTNQETQYF. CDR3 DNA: TGTGCCAGCAGCTTAACTAGTCCTACGAATCAAGAGACCCAGTACTTC.

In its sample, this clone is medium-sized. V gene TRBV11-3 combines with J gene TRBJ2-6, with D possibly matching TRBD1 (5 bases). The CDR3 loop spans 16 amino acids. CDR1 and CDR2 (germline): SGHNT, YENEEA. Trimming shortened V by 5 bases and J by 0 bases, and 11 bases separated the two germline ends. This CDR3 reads CASSQDISSGANVLTF. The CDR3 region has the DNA TGTGCCAGCAGCCAGGACATTTCCTCTGGGGCCAACGTCCTGACTTTC.

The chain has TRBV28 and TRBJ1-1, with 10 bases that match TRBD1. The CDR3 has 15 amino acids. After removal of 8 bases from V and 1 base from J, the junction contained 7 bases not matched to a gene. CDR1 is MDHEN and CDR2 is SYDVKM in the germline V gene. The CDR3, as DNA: TGTGCCAGCTTTGACAGGGGGCAGGGGAACACTGAAGCTTTCTTT. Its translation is CASFDRGQGNTEAFF.

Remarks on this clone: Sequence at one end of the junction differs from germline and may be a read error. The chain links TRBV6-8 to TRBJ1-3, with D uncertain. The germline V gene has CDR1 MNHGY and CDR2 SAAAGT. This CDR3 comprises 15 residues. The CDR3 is CVSSYNSFSGNTIYF. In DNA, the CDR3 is TGTGTCAGCAGTTATAACAGCTTCTCTGGAAACACCATATATTTT.

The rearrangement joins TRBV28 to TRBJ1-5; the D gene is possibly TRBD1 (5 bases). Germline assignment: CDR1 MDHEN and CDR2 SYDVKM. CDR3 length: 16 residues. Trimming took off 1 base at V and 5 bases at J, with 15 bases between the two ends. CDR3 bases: TGTGCCAGCAGTTTATTGGGGCAGGGTGGAGATCAGCCCCAGCATTTT. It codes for CASSLLGQGGDQPQHF.

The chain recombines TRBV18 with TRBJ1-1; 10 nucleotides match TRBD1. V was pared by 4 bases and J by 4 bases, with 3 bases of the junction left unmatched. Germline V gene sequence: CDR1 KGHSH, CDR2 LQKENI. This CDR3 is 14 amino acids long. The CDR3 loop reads CASSLGQGSTEAFF. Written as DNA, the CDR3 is TGTGCCAGCTCACTGGGACAGGGGAGCACTGAAGCTTTCTTT.

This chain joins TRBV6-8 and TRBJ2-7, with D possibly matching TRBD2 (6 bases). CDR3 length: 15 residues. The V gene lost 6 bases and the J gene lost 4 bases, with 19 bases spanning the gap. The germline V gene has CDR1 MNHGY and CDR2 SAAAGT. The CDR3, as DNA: TGTGCCAGCAGGGAGGCCCATAGCGGCTCTTACGAGCAGTACTTC. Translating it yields CASREAHSGSYEQYF.